The 9 T cell receptor beta chains listed next were all sequenced from one sample in a study of blood T cell repertoires in COVID-19. The protocol was immunoSEQ multiplex PCR, while the TCRdb copy is restricted to in-frame clones and leaves out a portion. The data show 230,000 or so clones, more than 75% seen once. Material: peripheral blood. The receptors here all came from a man in his forties with active or convalescent COVID-19.

The gene calls are TRBV3-1 (or the pseudogene TRBV3-2) and TRBJ2-4; tentatively, D is TRBD2 (7 bases). Germline assignment: CDR1 LGHDT and CDR2 YNNKEL (reference sequence). This CDR3 has 16 amino acids. V was trimmed by 6 bases and J by 8 bases, leaving 23 bases between them. The chain's CDR3 is CASSLRGGAGWDIQYF. The CDR3 DNA reads as TGTGCCAGCAGTCTCAGAGGGGGGGCAGGATGGGACATTCAGTACTTC.

The chain employs TRBV5-3 and TRBJ2-7; D possibly corresponds to TRBD2 (6 bases). TRBV5-3 is reported as an ORF; its role is uncertain. CDR3 length: 14 amino acids. Deletions cut 2 bases from V and 3 bases from J, with 12 bases between. The CDR3 region has the DNA TGTGCCAGAAGCTTCTTCGGGGGAAACTACGAGCAGTACTTC. Amino acid sequence: CARSFFGGNYEQYF.

This chain joins TRBV7-2 and TRBJ1-6, with TRBD1 as a possible D gene (6 bases). The CDR3 contains 16 residues. V lost 7 bases and J 7 bases, leaving 20 bases between the germline ends. Germline CDR1 and CDR2: SGHTA and FQGNSA. CDR3 region: CASITDLRGGNSPLHF. CDR3 bases: TGTGCCAGCATCACAGACCTCAGGGGCGGGAATTCACCCCTCCACTTT.

The chain links TRBV29-1 to TRBJ2-7; TRBD2 aligns across 8 bases. CDR1 and CDR2 from the germline V gene are SQVTM and ANQGSEA. This CDR3 contains 15 residues. The trim removed 2 bases at V and 4 bases at J, leaving 10 bases unmatched. This chain's CDR3 is CSVEKASGPGYEQYF. The DNA for the CDR3 is TGCAGCGTTGAAAAGGCTAGCGGGCCCGGTTACGAGCAGTACTTC.

CDR3: CASSLSPQETQYF. CDR3 DNA: TGTGCCAGCAGCTTGAGTCCCCAAGAGACCCAGTACTTC. The chain recombines TRBV7-2 with TRBJ2-5; D is uncertain. Germline V CDR1 and CDR2: SGHTA, FQGNSA. The CDR3 contains 13 residues. Between the trimmed V and J ends, which lost 3 bases and 1 base, there was a span of 6 bases.

The chain combines TRBV9 with TRBJ2-1, with a tentative D call TRBD1 (6 bases). The V gene's germline CDR1 is SGDLS and CDR2 YYNGEE. Trimming left V 3 bases short and J 2 bases short, with 9 bases between. The CDR3 has 14 amino acids. The CDR3 DNA reads TGTGCCAGCAGCGCCGGACAGACCTACAATGAGCAGTTCTTC. This codes for CASSAGQTYNEQFF.

The J gene is TRBJ2-1, the V gene TRBV27; 8 nucleotides align to TRBD2. This CDR3 contains 13 residues. The V gene end was trimmed by 5 bases and the J gene end by 8 bases; junction bases not matched to a gene: 5. The germline V gene has CDR1 MNHEY and CDR2 SMNVEV (reference sequence). The CDR3 loop reads CASSQGLAYEQFF. CDR3 nucleotide sequence: TGTGCCAGCAGTCAAGGACTAGCCTATGAGCAGTTCTTC.

This chain joins TRBV28 and TRBJ2-4, with D uncertain. V lost 5 bases and J 1 base, leaving 6 bases between the germline ends. The germline gives CDR1 MDHEN, CDR2 SYDVKM. The CDR3 consists of 13 residues. The CDR3 sequence: CASSTEAKNIQYF. The CDR3 region has the DNA TGTGCCAGCAGTACTGAGGCCAAAAACATTCAGTACTTC.

This clone came up a few times. This chain joins TRBV27 and TRBJ2-5, with 7 bases fitting TRBD1. The CDR3 is 14 residues long. J lost 5 bases, V lost 0 bases, and 3 bases had no gene match. CDR1 and CDR2 from the germline V gene are MNHEY and SMNVEV (reference sequence). CDR3 DNA sequence: TGTGCCAGCAGTTTATCCGTCAGGGGGGAGACCCAGTACTTC. Translated: CASSLSVRGETQYF.